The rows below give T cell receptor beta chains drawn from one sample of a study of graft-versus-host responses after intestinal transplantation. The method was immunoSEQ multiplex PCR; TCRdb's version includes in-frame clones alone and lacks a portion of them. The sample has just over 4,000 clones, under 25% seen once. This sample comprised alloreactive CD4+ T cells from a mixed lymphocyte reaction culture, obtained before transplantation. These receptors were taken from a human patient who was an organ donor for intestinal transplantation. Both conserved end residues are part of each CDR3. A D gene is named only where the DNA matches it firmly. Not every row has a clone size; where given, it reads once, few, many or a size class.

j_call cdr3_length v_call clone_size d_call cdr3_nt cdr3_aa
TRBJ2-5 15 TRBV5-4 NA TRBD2 TGTGCCAGCAGCTTGACTAGCGGCGCACAAGAGACCCAGTACTTC CASSLTSGAQETQYF
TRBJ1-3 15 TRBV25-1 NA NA TGTGCCAGCAGTCCAGGGGTAATGGCTGGAAACACCATATATTTT CASSPGVMAGNTIYF
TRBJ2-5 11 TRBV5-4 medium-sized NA TGTGCCAGCAGCTCTCAAGAGACCCAGTACTTC CASSSQETQYF
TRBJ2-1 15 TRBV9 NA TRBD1 TGTGCCAGCAGCCCGGGACAGGGGTCCTACAATGAGCAGTTCTTC CASSPGQGSYNEQFF
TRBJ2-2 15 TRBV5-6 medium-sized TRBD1 TGTGCCAGCAGGAGGACAGGGGAGGACACCGGGGAGCTGTTTTTT CASRRTGEDTGELFF
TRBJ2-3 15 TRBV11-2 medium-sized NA TGTGCCAGCAGCCTAGGGGTACGGGGCACAGATACGCAGTATTTT CASSLGVRGTDTQYF
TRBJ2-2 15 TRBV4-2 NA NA TGTGCCAGTACAGCTACGGACACGAACACCGGGGAGCTGTTTTTT CASTATDTNTGELFF
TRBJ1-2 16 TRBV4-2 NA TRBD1 TGTGCCAGCAGCCCGGAAAGACATGGACAGGGGGCTGGCTACACCTTC CASSPERHGQGAGYTF
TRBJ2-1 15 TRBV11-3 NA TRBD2 TGTGCCAGCAGCCTTCGGCTAGCGGGATTCAATGAGCAGTTCTTC CASSLRLAGFNEQFF
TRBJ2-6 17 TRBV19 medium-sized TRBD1 TGTGCCAGTAGTATAGATTCAGGGGGATGGGGGGCCAACGTCCTGACTTTC CASSIDSGGWGANVLTF
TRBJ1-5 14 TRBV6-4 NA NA TGTGCCAGCAGTGAGGAGTGGGGCAATCAGCCCCAGCATTTT CASSEEWGNQPQHF